Below, 22 T cell receptor beta chains from the same sample are listed, as sequenced in a study of blood T cells in healthy people across ages (dated by TCRdb to the mid-2010s). The receptor library was made with 5' RACE. This sample was sequenced with an Illumina HiSeq 2500. The second PCR ran for about 6 to 11 cycles and used a J-beta primer mix along with a sample-barcoded 5' primer. The raw public data were reprocessed by TCRdb itself: fastp quality trimming at Q25, MiXCR clonotype calling, in-frame beta chains only. Each entry merges the rows of one CDR3 protein and shows their most common DNA and genes. The sample data list hundreds of thousands of distinct CDR3 sequences, and 58% of these were observed just once. In total, the top ten clones hold about two fifths of the sample. The sequencing sample was made of blood. Source of these receptors: a man in his fifties or sixties in good health.

V gene TRBV7-2 combines with J gene TRBJ2-5; maybe TRBD2 (6 bases). Per germline, CDR1 SGHTA and CDR2 FQGNSA. V shed 2 bases and J shed 5 bases, with 21 bases lying between them. The CDR3 is 17 amino acids. CDR3 coding DNA: TGTGCCAGCAGCTTACCCTTTCTAGCGCCGGGGCCCGAGACCCAGTACTTC. Its protein product is CASSLPFLAPGPETQYF.

The CDR3 sequence: CASSEGDSFSYEQYF. In DNA form, the CDR3 reads TGTGCCAGCAGCGAAGGGGACAGCTTCTCCTACGAGCAGTACTTC. The chain is built from TRBV11-2 and TRBJ2-7, with 7 positions matching TRBD1. CDR3 length equals 15 residues. Germline V gene lookup returns CDR1 SGHAT and CDR2 FQNNGV. V dropped 5 bases and J dropped 0; count of bases not matched to a gene: 7.

This clonotype was recorded a few times. The chain is built from TRBV20-1 and TRBJ2-7; D perhaps matches TRBD2 (5 bases). The CDR3 sequence is 14 residues long. Trimming removed 1 base at V and 2 bases at J, with 12 bases between. CDR1 is DFQATT, CDR2 SNEGSKA, per germline (reference sequence). The CDR3 loop reads CSARVSGFAYEQYF. CDR3 nucleotides: TGCAGTGCTAGAGTCTCGGGGTTTGCCTACGAGCAGTACTTC.

This chain connects TRBV12-3 or TRBV12-4 to TRBJ2-2, with D unclear. V lost 1 base, J lost 6 bases, and 9 bases lay in between. This CDR3 region has 14 residues. For the CDR3, the DNA is TGTGCCAGCAGTTTAGGTCTACTGGCCGGGGAGCTGTTTTTT. This encodes CASSLGLLAGELFF.

The chain carries TRBV5-6 and TRBJ2-4, with 11 nucleotides matching TRBD1. The end of the DNA fits TRBJ2-7 better, so the J call may be wrong. CDR1 and CDR2 from the germline V gene are SGHDT and YYEEEE. This CDR3 contains 16 residues. The CDR3 DNA is TGTGCCAGCAGCTTGGGGACAGGGGGCTTTGACTACGAGCAGTACTTC. Encoded protein: CASSLGTGGFDYEQYF.

Remarks on this clonotype: One base away lies a much larger clone, so this may be a sequencing read error. The V gene is TRBV28, the J gene TRBJ2-5; D is unclear. The V end was cut by 6 bases, the J end by 4 bases, with 12 bases between. The CDR3 has 13 amino acids. In germline, CDR1 is MDHEN, CDR2 SYDVKM. CDR3 sequence reads: CASRKGYRETQYF. CDR3 nucleotide sequence: TGTGCCAGCAGGAAAGGGTACCGAGAGACCCAGTACTTC.

The chain combines TRBV7-2 with TRBJ2-3; maybe TRBD1 (5 bases). The germline V gene has CDR1 SGHTA and CDR2 FQGNSA. This CDR3 is 17 amino acids long. V lost 1 base and J 6 bases, leaving 20 bases between the germline ends. DNA for the CDR3: TGTGCCAGCAGCTTAGTCGGACAAGCTGCGGCCGCGGATACGCAGTATTTT. It translates to CASSLVGQAAAADTQYF.

With respect to this clonotype: One end of the junction is discordant with germline, which a read error may explain. The CDR3 loop is CSAGSGGAGETRYF. The CDR3 DNA sequence: TGCAGTGCCGGAAGCGGGGGGGCGGGGGAGACCCGGTACTTC. The chain is built from TRBV20-1 and TRBJ2-5; 10 nucleotides line up with TRBD2. This CDR3 comprises 14 residues. Germline V gene lookup returns CDR1 DFQATT and CDR2 SNEGSKA (reference sequence).

The genes are TRBV20-1 and TRBJ2-1, with D perhaps matching TRBD2 (5 bases). This CDR3 contains 13 residues. Germline V gene data show CDR1 as DFQATT and CDR2 as SNEGSKA (reference sequence). Trimming stripped 6 bases from V and 7 bases from J, with 16 bases between. CDR3: CSASGRRKNEQFF. CDR3 in DNA: TGCAGTGCCTCCGGGCGGAGGAAGAATGAGCAGTTCTTC.

The chain combines TRBV19 with TRBJ1-5, with TRBD1 identical over 7 bases. With 4 bases clipped from V and 9 bases from J, the junction kept 12 bases outside the gene matches. Germline CDR1 reads LNHDA; CDR2 reads SQIVND (reference sequence). The CDR3 is 15 amino acids. The CDR3 sequence is CASSKPGQPFWPQHF. The CDR3 region has the DNA TGTGCCAGTAGTAAGCCGGGACAGCCTTTCTGGCCCCAGCATTTT.

DNA for the CDR3: TGTGCCAGCAGAGGGACTAGCGTAGCCAAAAACATTCAGTACTTC. As protein: CASRGTSVAKNIQYF. The gene calls are TRBV7-2 and TRBJ2-4, with 10 nucleotides matching TRBD2. The V gene end was trimmed by 6 bases and the J gene end by 0 bases; junction bases not matched to a gene: 2. The germline V gene encodes CDR1 SGHTA and CDR2 FQGNSA. CDR3 length equals 15 residues.

V is TRBV12-3 or TRBV12-4 and J is TRBJ2-7; D gene ambiguous. Trimming left V 7 bases short and J 0 bases short, with 13 bases between. CDR3 size: 14 residues. CDR3 coding DNA: TGTGCCAGCACGCCCGCAGGAAGCTCCTACGAGCAGTACTTC. It yields the protein CASTPAGSSYEQYF.

The rearrangement links TRBV12-3 or TRBV12-4 to TRBJ2-7; possibly TRBD1 for D (5 bases). V was clipped by 4 bases and J by 3 bases, with 10 bases between them. This CDR3 comprises 13 residues. The CDR3 reads CASSWGRDYEQYF. The DNA of the CDR3 is TGTGCCAGCAGTTGGGGCAGAGACTACGAGCAGTACTTC.

In this sample, this clonotype turned up once. CDR3 amino acids: CASSARRTSGISEQYF. The CDR3 bases are TGTGCCAGCAGCGCGAGACGGACTAGCGGAATATCCGAGCAGTACTTC. This chain connects TRBV9 to TRBJ2-5; 10 bases are a match to TRBD2. With the DNA end fitting TRBJ2-7 better, the J assignment may be wrong. Germline V gene lookup returns CDR1 SGDLS and CDR2 YYNGEE. The CDR3 totals 16 residues.

The genes are TRBV6-1 and TRBJ1-4; D ambiguous. Germline V gives CDR1 MNHNS, CDR2 SASEGT. There are 15 residues in the CDR3. Trimming shortened V by 6 bases and J by 3 bases, and 14 bases separated the two germline ends. In DNA form, the CDR3 reads TGTGCCAGCAGCCTCCAACAGAGGGCTAATGAAAAACTGTTTTTT. This codes for CASSLQQRANEKLFF.

The chain recombines TRBV18 with TRBJ2-7, with D maybe TRBD2 (6 bases). V was cut by 3 bases and J by 1 base, with 22 bases left in between. Germline CDR1 reads KGHSH; CDR2 reads LQKENI. The CDR3 contains 18 residues. The CDR3 nucleotides are TGTGCCAGCTCACCTCGGTCGGGACTTAGAGTAACGTCCTACGAGCAGTACTTC. This codes for CASSPRSGLRVTSYEQYF. The entire variable domain, with the rest obtained from reference TRBV18 and TRBJ2-7, is as follows: NAGVMQNPRHLVRRRGQEARLRCSPMKGHSHVYWYRQLPEEGLKFMVYLQKENIIDESGMPKERFSAEFPKEGPSILRIQQVVRGDSAAYFCASSPRSGLRVTSYEQYFGPGTRLTVT.

This clonotype was seen ten or more times. A junction boundary mismatches the germline segment, possibly from a read error. This chain uses TRBV5-1 with TRBJ2-5; maybe TRBD2 (6 bases). The CDR3 covers 14 residues. From germline, CDR1 is SGHRS and CDR2 YFSETQ. The CDR3 loop reads CASSLGGVQETQYF. The CDR3, as DNA: TGTGCCAGCAGCTTAGGAGGGGTCCAAGAGACCCAGTACTTC. Variable domain in full (rest from reference TRBV5-1 and TRBJ2-5): KAGVTQTPRYLIKTRGQQVTLSCSPISGHRSVSWYQQTPGQGLQFLFEYFSETQRNKGNFPGRFSGRQFSNSRSEMNVSTLELGDSALYLCASSLGGVQETQYFGPGTRLLVL.

The chain has TRBV21-1 and TRBJ2-4; the D segment call TRBD2 is taken from the table without a DNA check. TRBV21-1 is a documented pseudogene. The CDR3 extends over 17 amino acids. This CDR3 is CASSNRGLAGEKNIQYF. For the CDR3, the DNA is TGTGCCAGCAGCAATCGGGGACTAGCGGGGGAGAAAAACATTCAGTACTTC.

This clonotype was counted a few times. V usage is TRBV5-1 and J usage is TRBJ1-4; no clear D. In germline, CDR1 is SGHRS, CDR2 YFSETQ. Trimming removed 0 bases at V and 4 bases at J, with 10 bases between. This CDR3 comprises 15 residues. The CDR3 DNA follows: TGCGCCAGCAGCTTGGGGTCAAGGAGTAATGAAAAACTGTTTTTT. Protein sequence: CASSLGSRSNEKLFF. Full variable domain (rest looked up from reference TRBV5-1 and TRBJ1-4): KAGVTQTPRYLIKTRGQQVTLSCSPISGHRSVSWYQQTPGQGLQFLFEYFSETQRNKGNFPGRFSGRQFSNSRSEMNVSTLELGDSALYLCASSLGSRSNEKLFFGSGTQLSVL.

The chain uses TRBV20-1 and TRBJ1-2, with 8 bases matching TRBD1. This CDR3 contains 12 residues. From germline, CDR1 is DFQATT and CDR2 SNEGSKA (reference sequence). J was trimmed by 4 bases and V by 7 bases; bases with no gene match: 5. Written as DNA, the CDR3 is TGCAGTGATAAACAGGGGGGCTATGGCTACACCTTC. Translation: CSDKQGGYGYTF.

This clonotype was picked up many times. V and J are TRBV7-2 and TRBJ2-1; TRBD2 agrees at 8 bases. The V and J ends lost 3 bases and 3 bases, in that order; junction bases with no gene match: 4. The CDR3 totals 15 residues. Germline V gene lookup returns CDR1 SGHTA and CDR2 FQGNSA. The CDR3 loop is CASSLDGGGYNEQFF. The CDR3 DNA reads as TGTGCCAGCAGCTTGGACGGGGGGGGCTACAATGAGCAGTTCTTC.

The chain couples TRBV20-1 to TRBJ2-1; D not certain. This CDR3 comprises 14 residues. CDR1 is DFQATT and CDR2 is SNEGSKA in the germline V gene (reference sequence). Deletions cut 5 bases from V and 0 bases from J, with 11 bases between. This CDR3 reads CSAGSALSYNEQFF. In DNA, the CDR3 is TGCAGTGCTGGCTCCGCCCTCTCCTACAATGAGCAGTTCTTC.